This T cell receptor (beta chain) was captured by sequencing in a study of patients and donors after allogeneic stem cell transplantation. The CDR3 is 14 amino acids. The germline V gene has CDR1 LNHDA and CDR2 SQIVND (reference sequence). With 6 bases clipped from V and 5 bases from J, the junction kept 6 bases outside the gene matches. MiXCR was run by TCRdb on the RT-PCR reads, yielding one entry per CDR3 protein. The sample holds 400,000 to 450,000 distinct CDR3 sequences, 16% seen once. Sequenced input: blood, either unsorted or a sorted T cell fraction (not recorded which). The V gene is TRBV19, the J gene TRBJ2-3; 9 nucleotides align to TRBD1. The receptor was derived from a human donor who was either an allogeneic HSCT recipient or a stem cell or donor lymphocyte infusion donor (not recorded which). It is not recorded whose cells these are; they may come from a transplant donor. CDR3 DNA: TGTGCCAGTAGCAGACAGGGGGTGGGAGATACGCAGTATTTT. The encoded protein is CASSRQGVGDTQYF.